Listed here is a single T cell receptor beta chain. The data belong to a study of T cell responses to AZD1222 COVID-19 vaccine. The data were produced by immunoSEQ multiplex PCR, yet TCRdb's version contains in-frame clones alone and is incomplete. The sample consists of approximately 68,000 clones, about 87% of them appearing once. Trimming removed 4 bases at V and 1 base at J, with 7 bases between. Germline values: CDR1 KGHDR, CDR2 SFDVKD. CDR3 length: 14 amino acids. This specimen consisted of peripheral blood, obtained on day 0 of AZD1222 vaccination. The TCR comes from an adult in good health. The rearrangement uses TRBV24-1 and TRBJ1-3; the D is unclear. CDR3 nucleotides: TGTGCCACCAGTGACAAGGAGTCTGGAAACACCATATATTTT. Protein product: CATSDKESGNTIYF.